What follows describes a single T cell receptor beta chain. Antigen: not known. The table came from immunoSEQ multiplex PCR; TCRdb's copy has only in-frame clones and leaves some out. The sample shows 30,000 to 40,000 clones, around 90% of them seen only once. The time point: baseline, week 1 (first vaccination visit). Noted treatment: pre-vaccination baseline after standard-of-care therapy. The donors' diagnosis was new WHO grade 3 or 4 astrocytoma that was IDH1-mutant and ATRX-lost. The entry originates in a study of a mutant IDH1 vaccine in newly diagnosed glioma. At the level of the study: Earlier treatment was radiotherapy, temozolomide, or both, with most getting both. General study points: Pseudoprogression apparently lacked any relation to changes in top peripheral T cell clonotypes.

This CDR3 contains 15 residues. The trim removed 4 bases at V and 5 bases at J, leaving 5 bases unmatched. CDR1 is LGHNA and CDR2 is YSLEER in the germline V gene. The sequence was collected from a man younger than 35 with glioma. The chain employs TRBV4-3 and TRBJ1-4; 9 bases match TRBD1. Source: PBMCs, taken from a glioma patient treated with radiotherapy, temozolomide or both. The CDR3 DNA reads as TGCGCCAGCAGCCGGGCGGGGACAGGGAATGAAAAACTGTTTTTT. It specifies CASSRAGTGNEKLFF.